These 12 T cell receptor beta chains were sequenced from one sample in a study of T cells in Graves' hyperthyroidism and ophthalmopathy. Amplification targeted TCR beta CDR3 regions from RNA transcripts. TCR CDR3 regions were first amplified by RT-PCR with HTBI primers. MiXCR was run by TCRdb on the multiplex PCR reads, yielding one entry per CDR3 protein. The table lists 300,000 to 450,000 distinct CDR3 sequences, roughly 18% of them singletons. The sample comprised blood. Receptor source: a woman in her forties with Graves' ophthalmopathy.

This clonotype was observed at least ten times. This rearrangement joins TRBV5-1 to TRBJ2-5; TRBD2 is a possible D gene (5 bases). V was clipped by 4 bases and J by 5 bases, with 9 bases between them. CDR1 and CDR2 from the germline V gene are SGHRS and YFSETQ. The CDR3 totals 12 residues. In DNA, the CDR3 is TGCGCCAGCAGCAGGGAGCGGGAGACCCAGTACTTC. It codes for CASSRERETQYF.

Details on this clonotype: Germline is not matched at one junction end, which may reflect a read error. CDR3 sequence: CASGLVGDQPQHF. CDR3 coding DNA: TGTGCCAGCGGCTTAGTTGGGGATCAGCCCCAGCATTTT. The rearrangement uses TRBV7-8 and TRBJ1-5; no clear D. Germline assignment: CDR1 SGHVS and CDR2 FQNEAQ. This CDR3 contains 13 residues.

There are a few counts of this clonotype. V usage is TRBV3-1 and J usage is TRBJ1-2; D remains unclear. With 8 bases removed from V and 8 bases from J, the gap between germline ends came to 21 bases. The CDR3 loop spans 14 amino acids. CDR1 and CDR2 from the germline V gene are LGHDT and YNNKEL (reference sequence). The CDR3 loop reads CASRPGPSLGGYTF. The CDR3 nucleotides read TGTGCCAGCCGTCCCGGGCCCTCCTTAGGAGGCTACACCTTC.

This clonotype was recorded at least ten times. CDR3 nucleotide sequence: TGCGCCAGCAGTGAATTGGGCTTGGACTATGGCTACACCTTC. This gives the protein CASSELGLDYGYTF. This chain uses TRBV10-2 with TRBJ1-2; unclear D gene. This CDR3 has 14 amino acids. Germline-derived CDR1 and CDR2 are WSHSY and SAAADI. V gave up 3 bases and J gave up 3 bases, with 11 bases separating them.

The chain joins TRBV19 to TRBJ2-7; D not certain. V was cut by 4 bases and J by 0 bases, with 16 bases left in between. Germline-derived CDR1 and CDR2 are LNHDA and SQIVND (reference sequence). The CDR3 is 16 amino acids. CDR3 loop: CASSTTHDASSYEQYF. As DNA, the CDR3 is TGTGCCAGTAGTACCACTCACGACGCTAGCTCCTACGAGCAGTACTTC.

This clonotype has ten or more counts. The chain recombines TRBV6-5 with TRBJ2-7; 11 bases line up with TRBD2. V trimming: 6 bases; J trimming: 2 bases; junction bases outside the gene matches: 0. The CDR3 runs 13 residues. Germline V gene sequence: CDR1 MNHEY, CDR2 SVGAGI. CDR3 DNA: TGTGCCAGCAGGGGACTAGCGGCCTACGAGCAGTACTTC. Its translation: CASRGLAAYEQYF.

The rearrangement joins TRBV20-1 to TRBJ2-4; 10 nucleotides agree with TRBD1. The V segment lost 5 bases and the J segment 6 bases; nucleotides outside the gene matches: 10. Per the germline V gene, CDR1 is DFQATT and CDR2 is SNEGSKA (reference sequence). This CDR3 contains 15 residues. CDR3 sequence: CSAGATTGGANIQYF. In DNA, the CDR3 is TGCAGTGCTGGGGCCACGACAGGGGGCGCAAACATTCAGTACTTC.

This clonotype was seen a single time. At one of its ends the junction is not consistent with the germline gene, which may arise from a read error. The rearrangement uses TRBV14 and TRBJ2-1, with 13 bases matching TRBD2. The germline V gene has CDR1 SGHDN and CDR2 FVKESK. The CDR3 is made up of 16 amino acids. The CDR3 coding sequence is TGTGCCAGCAGCCTTTCCGGACTAGCGGGAGTGAATGGGCAGTTCTTC. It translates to CASSLSGLAGVNGQFF.

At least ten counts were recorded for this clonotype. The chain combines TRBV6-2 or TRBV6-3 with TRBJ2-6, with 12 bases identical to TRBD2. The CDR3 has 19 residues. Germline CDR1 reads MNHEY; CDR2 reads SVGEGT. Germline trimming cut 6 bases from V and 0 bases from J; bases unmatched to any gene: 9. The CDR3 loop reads CASRPPSGRARSGANVLTF. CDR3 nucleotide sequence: TGTGCCAGCAGACCCCCTAGCGGGAGGGCCCGCTCTGGGGCCAACGTCCTGACTTTC.

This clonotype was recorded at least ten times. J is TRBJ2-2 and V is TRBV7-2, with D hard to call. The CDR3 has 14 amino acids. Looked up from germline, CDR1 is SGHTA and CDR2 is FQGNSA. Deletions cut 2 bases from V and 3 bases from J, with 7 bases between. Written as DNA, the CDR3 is TGTGCCAGCAGCTTACGTGGTTACACCGGGGAGCTGTTTTTT. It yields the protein CASSLRGYTGELFF. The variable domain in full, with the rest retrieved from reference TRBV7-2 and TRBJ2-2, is GAGVSQSPSNKVTEKGKDVELRCDPISGHTALYWYRQSLGQGLEFLIYFQGNSAPDKSGLPSDRFSAERTGGSVSTLTIQRTQQEDSAVYLCASSLRGYTGELFFGEGSRLTVL.

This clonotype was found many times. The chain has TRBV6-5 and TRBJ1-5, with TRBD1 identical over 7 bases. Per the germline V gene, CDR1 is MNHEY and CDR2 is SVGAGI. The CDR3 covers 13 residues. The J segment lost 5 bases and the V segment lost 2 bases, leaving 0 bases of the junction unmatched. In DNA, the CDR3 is TGTGCCAGCAGTTACAGGGGGCATCAGCCCCAGCATTTT. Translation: CASSYRGHQPQHF.

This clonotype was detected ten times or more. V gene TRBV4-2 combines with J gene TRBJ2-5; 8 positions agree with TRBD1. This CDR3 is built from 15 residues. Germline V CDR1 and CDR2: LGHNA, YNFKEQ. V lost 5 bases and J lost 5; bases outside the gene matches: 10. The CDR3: CASSFTQGAHETQYF. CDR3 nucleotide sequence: TGTGCCAGCAGCTTTACCCAGGGGGCGCATGAGACCCAGTACTTC.